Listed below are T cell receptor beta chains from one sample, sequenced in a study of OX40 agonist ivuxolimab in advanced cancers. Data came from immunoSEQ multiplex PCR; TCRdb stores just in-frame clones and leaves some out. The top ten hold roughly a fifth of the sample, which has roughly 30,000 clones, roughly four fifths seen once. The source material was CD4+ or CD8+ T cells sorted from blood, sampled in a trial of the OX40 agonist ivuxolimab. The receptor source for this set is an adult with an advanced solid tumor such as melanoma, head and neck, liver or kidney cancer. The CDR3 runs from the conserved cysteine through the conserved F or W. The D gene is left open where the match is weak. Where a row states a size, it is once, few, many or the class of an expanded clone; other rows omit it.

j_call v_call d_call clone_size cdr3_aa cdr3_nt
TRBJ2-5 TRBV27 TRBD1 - CASTGWDRAALATQYF TGTGCCAGCACCGGATGGGACAGGGCTGCTCTAGCGACCCAGTACTTC
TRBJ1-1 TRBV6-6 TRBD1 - CASSAQGATEAFF TGTGCCAGCAGTGCACAGGGGGCCACTGAAGCTTTCTTT
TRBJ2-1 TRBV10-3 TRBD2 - CAIRGLSYNEQFF TGTGCCATCAGGGGACTATCCTACAATGAGCAGTTCTTC
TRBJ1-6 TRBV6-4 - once CASSDGMGSPLHF TGTGCCAGCAGTGACGGAATGGGTTCACCCCTCCACTTT
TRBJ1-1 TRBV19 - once CASTLDRRENTEAFF TGTGCCAGTACCCTAGACAGACGAGAGAACACTGAAGCTTTCTTT
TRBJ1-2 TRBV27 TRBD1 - CASRNRGLTGYTF TGTGCCAGCAGGAACAGGGGGCTAACGGGCTACACCTTC
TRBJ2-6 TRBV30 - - CAWSPGSYGANVLTF TGTGCCTGGAGTCCAGGGTCTTACGGGGCCAACGTCCTGACTTTC
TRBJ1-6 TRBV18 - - CASSPYIVLGGANSPLHF TGTGCCAGCTCACCGTACATTGTGTTGGGGGGAGCTAATTCACCCCTCCACTTT
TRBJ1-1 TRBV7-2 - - CASSLELYTEAFF TGTGCCAGCAGCCTAGAACTTTACACTGAAGCTTTCTTT
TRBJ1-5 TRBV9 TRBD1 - CASSVGGGTGLDSNQPQHF TGTGCCAGCAGCGTAGGGGGCGGGACAGGGTTGGATAGCAATCAGCCCCAGCATTTT
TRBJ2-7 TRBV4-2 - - CASSQDLRGGDYEQYF TGTGCCAGCAGCCAAGATTTAAGGGGCGGTGACTACGAGCAGTACTTC
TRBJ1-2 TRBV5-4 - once CASSLDAGARYYGYTF TGTGCCAGCAGCTTGGATGCGGGGGCGCGATACTATGGCTACACCTTC
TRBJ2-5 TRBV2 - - CASSQDRSGETQYF TGTGCCAGCAGTCAGGACAGGAGCGGGGAGACCCAGTACTTC
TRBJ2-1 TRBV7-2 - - CASSLAGGVNYNEQFF TGTGCCAGCAGCTTAGCAGGGGGAGTCAACTACAATGAGCAGTTCTTC
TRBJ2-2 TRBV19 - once CASSDYAGPNTGELFF TGTGCCAGTAGTGATTATGCGGGCCCGAACACCGGGGAGCTGTTTTTT
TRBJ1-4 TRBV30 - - CAWSPSWTVSEKLFF TGTGCCTGGAGTCCCTCCTGGACAGTTTCCGAAAAACTGTTTTTT
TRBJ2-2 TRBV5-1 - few CASSLGIGGELFF TGCGCCAGCAGCTTGGGGATAGGCGGGGAGCTGTTTTTT
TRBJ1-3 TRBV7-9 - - CASSSLQGSGNTIYF TGTGCCAGCAGCTCCCTTCAGGGATCTGGAAACACCATATATTTT
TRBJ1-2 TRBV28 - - CASSLEGRHGYTF TGTGCCAGCAGTTTAGAGGGAAGGCATGGCTACACCTTC
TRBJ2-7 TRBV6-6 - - CASSYSRGTSEQYF TGTGCCAGCAGTTACTCGAGAGGGACATCCGAGCAGTACTTC
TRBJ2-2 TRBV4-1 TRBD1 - CASSRRTGGEGIGELFF TGCGCCAGCAGCCGACGGACAGGGGGCGAAGGAATCGGGGAGCTGTTTTTT
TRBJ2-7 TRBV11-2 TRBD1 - CASSTDRDPFYEQYF TGTGCCAGCAGCACCGACAGGGACCCCTTTTACGAGCAGTACTTC
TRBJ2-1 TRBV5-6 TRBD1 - CASSRDRNNEQFF TGTGCCAGCAGCCGGGACAGAAACAATGAGCAGTTCTTC
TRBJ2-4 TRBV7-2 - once CASSSGNIQYF TGTGCCAGCAGTTCCGGAAACATTCAGTACTTC
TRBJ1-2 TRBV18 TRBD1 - CASSPDRDYGYTF TGTGCCAGCTCACCCGACAGGGACTATGGCTACACCTTC
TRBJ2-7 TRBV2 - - CASRGLSARTYEQYF TGTGCCAGCAGGGGACTCTCAGCTAGAACCTACGAGCAGTACTTC
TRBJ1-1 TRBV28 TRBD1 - CASSLYEQGVYEAFF TGTGCCAGCAGTTTATACGAACAGGGGGTTTATGAAGCTTTCTTT
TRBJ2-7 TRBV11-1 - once CASSPGPYEQYF TGTGCCAGCAGCCCCGGTCCCTACGAGCAGTACTTC
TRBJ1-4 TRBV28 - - CASRPHHGEKLFF TGTGCCAGCAGGCCCCATCATGGGGAAAAACTGTTTTTT
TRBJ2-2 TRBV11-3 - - CASSQAGELFF TGTGCCAGCAGCCAAGCCGGGGAGCTGTTTTTT
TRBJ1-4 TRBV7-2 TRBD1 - CASRWDREGEKLFF TGTGCCAGCAGGTGGGACAGGGAGGGCGAAAAACTGTTTTTT
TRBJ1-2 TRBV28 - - CASSTPEGLDYGYTF TGTGCCAGCAGTACCCCGGAGGGTTTGGACTATGGCTACACCTTC
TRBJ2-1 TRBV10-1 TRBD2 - CASSEGTSGRNEQFF TGCGCCAGCAGTGAGGGGACTAGCGGGAGGAATGAGCAGTTCTTC
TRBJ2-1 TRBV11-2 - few CASSLEGAALSYNEQFF TGTGCCAGCAGCTTAGAGGGGGCAGCCCTCTCCTACAATGAGCAGTTCTTC
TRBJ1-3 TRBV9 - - CASSVVDSYSGNTIYF TGTGCCAGCAGCGTAGTGGACAGCTACTCTGGAAACACCATATATTTT
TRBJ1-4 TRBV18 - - CASSPFKGLDEKLFF TGTGCCAGCTCACCATTCAAGGGCTTGGATGAAAAACTGTTTTTT
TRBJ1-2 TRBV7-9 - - CASSSSGVRHGYTF TGTGCCAGCAGCTCATCCGGGGTACGACATGGCTACACCTTC
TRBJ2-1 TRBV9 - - CASSGGGANEQFF TGTGCCAGCAGCGGTGGGGGGGCAAATGAGCAGTTCTTC
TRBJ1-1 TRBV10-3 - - CAISEWSEAFF TGTGCCATCAGTGAGTGGTCTGAAGCTTTCTTT
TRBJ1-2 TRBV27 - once CASSADSNYGYTF TGTGCCAGCAGTGCCGACAGTAACTATGGCTACACCTTC